These 3 T cell receptor beta chains came from one sample sequenced in a study of blood T cell repertoires in COVID-19. Some clones are missing from TCRdb's copy, which holds only in-frame ones; the method was immunoSEQ multiplex PCR. Among more than 45,000 clones, around 85% were seen once, and the ten largest hold approximately 15%. Sequenced input: peripheral blood. These receptors were obtained from a human donor in a cohort sampled during active COVID-19.

This chain connects TRBV9 to TRBJ2-4; 7 positions agree with TRBD2. The germline CDR1 and CDR2 sequences are SGDLS and YYNGEE. The CDR3 totals 14 residues. V shed 1 base and J 12 bases; nucleotides not matched to a gene: 10. The CDR3 sequence is CASSVSGLADTQYF. CDR3 nucleotides: TGTGCCAGCAGCGTAAGTGGCCTAGCGGATACTCAGTACTTC.

This chain connects TRBV5-1 to TRBJ2-2; 7 bases line up with TRBD1. The CDR3 length is 15 residues. CDR1 is SGHRS and CDR2 is YFSETQ in the germline V gene. V shed 3 bases and J 0 bases; nucleotides not matched to a gene: 2. DNA for the CDR3: TGCGCCAGCAGCTCCGGGACAGCGAACACCGGGGAGCTGTTTTTT. This gives the protein CASSSGTANTGELFF. The full variable domain, its missing parts supplied by reference TRBV5-1 and TRBJ2-2, is KAGVTQTPRYLIKTRGQQVTLSCSPISGHRSVSWYQQTPGQGLQFLFEYFSETQRNKGNFPGRFSGRQFSNSRSEMNVSTLELGDSALYLCASSSGTANTGELFFGEGSRLTVL.

This chain connects TRBV5-1 to TRBJ2-7; D perhaps matches TRBD1 (6 bases). V dropped 4 bases and J dropped 1 base, with 15 bases sitting between them. Germline V gives CDR1 SGHRS, CDR2 YFSETQ. The CDR3 has 15 residues. DNA of the CDR3: TGCGCCAGCAGCGTTGGACCAGGGGCATCCTACGAGCAGTACTTC. The encoded protein is CASSVGPGASYEQYF.